Listed below are T cell receptor beta chains from one sample, sequenced in a study of cytomegalovirus exposure and HLA in healthy donors. Libraries were prepared by immunoSEQ multiplex PCR; TCRdb keeps only in-frame clonotypes and omits some of them. The data hold about 260,000 clones, with 90% observed a single time. The material sequenced was PBMCs. The source is a woman in her 30s in good health and CMV-seronegative. CDR3s include the opening cysteine and the closing phenylalanine or tryptophan. Fields, in order: CDR3 length, V gene, clone size, D gene, J gene, CDR3 DNA, CDR3 protein. D genes are given only for firm matches. Clone size is not always given. Where it is, it says once, few, many or a class for expanded clones.

18	TRBV7-2	-	TRBD2	TRBJ2-5	TGTGCCAGCAGCTTAACCCACCTCCTAGCGGGAGGGCGAGAGACCCAGTACTTC	CASSLTHLLAGGRETQYF
16	TRBV28	-	-	TRBJ2-7	TGTGCCAGCAGTCCTCATCAGGGGCCGGGAAACTACGAGCAGTACTTC	CASSPHQGPGNYEQYF
17	TRBV6-1	-	-	TRBJ2-3	TGTGCCAGCAGTGAAGCGCATGAGACTACCTACACAGATACGCAGTATTTT	CASSEAHETTYTDTQYF
15	TRBV9	once	TRBD2	TRBJ2-7	TGTGCCAGCAGCGCCCAAACTAGCGGGAGAGACCTACAGTACTTC	CASSAQTSGRDLQYF
12	TRBV10-2	-	-	TRBJ2-1	TGCGCCAGCAGTGCGGGAAGGATTGAGCAGTTCTTC	CASSAGRIEQFF
12	TRBV27	-	-	TRBJ2-3	TGTGCCAGCGGGAGGTACACAGATACGCAGTATTTT	CASGRYTDTQYF
15	TRBV19	-	TRBD1	TRBJ1-2	TGTGCCAGTAGATACCGGGGACAGGGGACCTATGGCTACACCTTC	CASRYRGQGTYGYTF
15	TRBV11-2	-	TRBD1	TRBJ2-7	TGTGCCAGCAGTCTGGGGACAGGGAGTCTCTACGAGCAGTACTTC	CASSLGTGSLYEQYF
11	TRBV5-5	few	-	TRBJ2-7	TGTGCCAGCAGCATTACCTACGAGCAGTACTTC	CASSITYEQYF
19	TRBV7-2	-	TRBD2	TRBJ2-1	TGTGCCAGCAGCTTAGCGTCGGGACTAGCGGGAGGCTCCTACAATGAGCAGTTCTTC	CASSLASGLAGGSYNEQFF
15	TRBV2	-	-	TRBJ2-5	TGTGCCAGCAGTGGGTTTACTAGCCAGGTAGAGACCCAGTACTTC	CASSGFTSQVETQYF
15	TRBV27	-	TRBD2	TRBJ2-7	TGTGCCAGCAGTGCCTTACTAGCGGCAACCTACGAGCAGTACTTC	CASSALLAATYEQYF